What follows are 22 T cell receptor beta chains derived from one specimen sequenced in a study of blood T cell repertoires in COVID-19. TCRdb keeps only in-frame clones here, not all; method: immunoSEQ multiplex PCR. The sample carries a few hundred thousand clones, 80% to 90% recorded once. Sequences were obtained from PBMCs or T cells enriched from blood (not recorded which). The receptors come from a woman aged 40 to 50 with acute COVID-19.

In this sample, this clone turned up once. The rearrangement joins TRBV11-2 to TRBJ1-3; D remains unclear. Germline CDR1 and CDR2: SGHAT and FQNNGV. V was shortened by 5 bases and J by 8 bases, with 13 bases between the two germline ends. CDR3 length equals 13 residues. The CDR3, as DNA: TGTGCCAGCAGCCCGAGTGGGAGAGACACCATATATTTT. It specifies CASSPSGRDTIYF.

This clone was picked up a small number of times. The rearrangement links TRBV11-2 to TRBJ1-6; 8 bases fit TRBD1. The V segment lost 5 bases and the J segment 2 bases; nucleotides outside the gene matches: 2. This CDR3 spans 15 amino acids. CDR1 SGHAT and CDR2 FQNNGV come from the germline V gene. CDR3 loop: CASSVDRAYNSPLHF. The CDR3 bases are TGTGCCAGCAGCGTGGACAGGGCCTATAATTCACCCCTCCACTTT.

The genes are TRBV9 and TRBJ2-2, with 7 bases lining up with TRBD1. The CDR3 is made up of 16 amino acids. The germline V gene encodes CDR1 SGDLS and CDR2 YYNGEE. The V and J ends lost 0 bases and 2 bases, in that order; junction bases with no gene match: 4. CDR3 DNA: TGTGCCAGCAGCGTAGGACAGGGCCTAAACACCGGGGAGCTGTTTTTT. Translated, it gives CASSVGQGLNTGELFF.

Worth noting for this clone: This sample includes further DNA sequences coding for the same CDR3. The CDR3 is CASSSPSGGSYNEQFF. The CDR3 coding sequence is TGTGCCAGCAGTTCCCCCTCAGGGGGCAGCTACAATGAGCAGTTCTTC. The rearrangement joins TRBV28 to TRBJ2-1; the match to TRBD1 covers 8 bases. There are 16 residues in the CDR3. V lost 4 bases and J lost 3; bases outside the gene matches: 8. The germline gives CDR1 MDHEN, CDR2 SYDVKM.

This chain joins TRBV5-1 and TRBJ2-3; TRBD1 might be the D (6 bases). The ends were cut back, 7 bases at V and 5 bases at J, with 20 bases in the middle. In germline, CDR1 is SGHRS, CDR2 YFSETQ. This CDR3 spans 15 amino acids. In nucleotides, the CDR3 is TGCGCCAGCCAAATCGGCGCAGGGGTGGTAGATACGCAGTATTTT. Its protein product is CASQIGAGVVDTQYF.

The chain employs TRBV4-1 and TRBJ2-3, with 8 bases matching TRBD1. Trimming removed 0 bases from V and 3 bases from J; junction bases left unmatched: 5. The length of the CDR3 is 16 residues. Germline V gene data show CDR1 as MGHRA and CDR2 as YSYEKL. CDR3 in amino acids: CASSQEWTGSTDTQYF. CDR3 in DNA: TGCGCCAGCAGCCAAGAGTGGACAGGGTCAACAGATACGCAGTATTTT.

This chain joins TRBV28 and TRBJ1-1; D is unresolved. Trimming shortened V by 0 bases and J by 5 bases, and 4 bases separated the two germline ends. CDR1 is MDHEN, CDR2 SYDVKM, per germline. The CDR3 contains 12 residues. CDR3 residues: CASSLWSTEAFF. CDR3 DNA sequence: TGTGCCAGCAGTTTATGGTCGACTGAAGCTTTCTTT.

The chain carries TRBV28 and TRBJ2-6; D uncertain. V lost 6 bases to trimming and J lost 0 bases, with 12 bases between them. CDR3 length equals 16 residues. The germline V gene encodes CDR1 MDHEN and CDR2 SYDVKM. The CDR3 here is CASRYIRSSGANVLTF. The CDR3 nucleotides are TGTGCCAGCAGGTACATCCGGAGCTCTGGGGCCAACGTCCTGACTTTC.

In nucleotides, the CDR3 is TGTGCCACCAGCGGGACTACTAAGGGGGATACGCAGTATTTT. Amino acids: CATSGTTKGDTQYF. The chain uses TRBV24-1 and TRBJ2-3; 7 bases fit TRBD2. Germline values: CDR1 KGHDR, CDR2 SFDVKD. V lost 7 bases and J lost 6; bases outside the gene matches: 9. CDR3 length: 14 amino acids.

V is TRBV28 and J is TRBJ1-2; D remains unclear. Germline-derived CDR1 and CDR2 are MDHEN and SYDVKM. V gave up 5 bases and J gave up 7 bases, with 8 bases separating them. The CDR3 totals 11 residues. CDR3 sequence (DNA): TGTGCCAGCAGTCGTGAGGGTGGCTACACCTTC. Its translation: CASSREGGYTF.

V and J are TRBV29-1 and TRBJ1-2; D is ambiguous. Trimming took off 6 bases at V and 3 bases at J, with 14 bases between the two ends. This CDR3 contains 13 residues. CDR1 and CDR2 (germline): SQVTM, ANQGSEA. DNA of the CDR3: TGCAGCGTCCGGTGGGGAGGTGACTATGGCTACACCTTC. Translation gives CSVRWGGDYGYTF.

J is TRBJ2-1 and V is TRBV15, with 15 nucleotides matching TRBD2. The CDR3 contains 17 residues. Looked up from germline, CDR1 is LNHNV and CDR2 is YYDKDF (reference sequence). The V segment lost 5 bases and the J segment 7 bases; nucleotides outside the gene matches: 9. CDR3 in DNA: TGTGCCACCAGCCTCCGGACTAGCGGGAGGGCCCGGAATGAGCAGTTCTTC. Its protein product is CATSLRTSGRARNEQFF.

CDR3 sequence: CASSLVGGSGEQFF. CDR3 DNA sequence: TGTGCCAGCAGCTTAGTGGGCGGGAGTGGTGAGCAGTTCTTC. V and J are TRBV7-6 and TRBJ2-1; 7 bases align to TRBD2. V trimming: 1 base; J trimming: 9 bases; junction bases outside the gene matches: 6. The CDR3 contains 14 residues. Germline V CDR1 and CDR2: SGHVS, FNYEAQ.

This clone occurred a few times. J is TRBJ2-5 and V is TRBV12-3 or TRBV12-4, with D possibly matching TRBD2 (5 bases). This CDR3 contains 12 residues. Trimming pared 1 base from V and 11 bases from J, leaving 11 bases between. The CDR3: CASSLERGSQYF. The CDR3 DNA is TGTGCCAGCAGTTTAGAGCGTGGGAGTCAGTACTTC.

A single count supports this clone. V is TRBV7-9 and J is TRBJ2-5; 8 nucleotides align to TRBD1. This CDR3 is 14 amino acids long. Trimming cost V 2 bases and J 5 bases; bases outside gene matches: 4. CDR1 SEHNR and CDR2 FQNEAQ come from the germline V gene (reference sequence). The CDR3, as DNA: TGTGCCAGCAGCTTAAGCAGGGGGCAGGAGACCCAGTACTTC. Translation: CASSLSRGQETQYF. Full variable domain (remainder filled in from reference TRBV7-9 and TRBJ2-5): DTGVSQNPRHKITKRGQNVTFRCDPISEHNRLYWYRQTLGQGPEFLTYFQNEAQLEKSRLLSDRFSAERPKGSFSTLEIQRTEQGDSAMYLCASSLSRGQETQYFGPGTRLLVL.

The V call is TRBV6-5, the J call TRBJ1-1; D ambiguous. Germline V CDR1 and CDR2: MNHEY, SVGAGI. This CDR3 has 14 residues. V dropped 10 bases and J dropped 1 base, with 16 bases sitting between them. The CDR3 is CATRRTEPNTEAFF. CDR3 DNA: TGTGCCACCAGGAGGACTGAGCCGAACACTGAAGCTTTCTTT.

CDR3 sequence: CASGPGGSGDTQYF. DNA for the CDR3: TGCGCCAGTGGCCCGGGAGGGAGTGGGGATACGCAGTATTTT. The V and J genes are TRBV5-1 and TRBJ2-3; TRBD2 agrees at 8 bases. Germline trimming cut 8 bases from V and 6 bases from J; bases unmatched to any gene: 11. Germline V lookup: CDR1 SGHRS, CDR2 YFSETQ. The CDR3 contains 14 residues.

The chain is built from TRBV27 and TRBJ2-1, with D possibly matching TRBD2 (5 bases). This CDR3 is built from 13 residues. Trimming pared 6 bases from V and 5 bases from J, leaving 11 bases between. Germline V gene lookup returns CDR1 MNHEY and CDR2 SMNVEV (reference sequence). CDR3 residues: CASRRTGNNEQFF. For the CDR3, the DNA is TGTGCCAGCAGACGGACGGGGAACAATGAGCAGTTCTTC.

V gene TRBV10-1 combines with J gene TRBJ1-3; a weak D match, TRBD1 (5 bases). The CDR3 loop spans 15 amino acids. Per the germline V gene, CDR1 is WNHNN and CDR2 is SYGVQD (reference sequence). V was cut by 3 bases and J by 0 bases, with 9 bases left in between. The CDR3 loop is CASSEDRSSGNTIYF. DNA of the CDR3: TGCGCCAGCAGTGAAGACAGAAGCTCTGGAAACACCATATATTTT.

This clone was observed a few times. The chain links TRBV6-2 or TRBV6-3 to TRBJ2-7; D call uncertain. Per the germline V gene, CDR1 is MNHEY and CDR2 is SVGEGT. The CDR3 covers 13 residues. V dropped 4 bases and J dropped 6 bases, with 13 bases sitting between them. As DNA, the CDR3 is TGTGCCAGCAGTTCCAGAAACCTTCGCGAGCAGTACTTC. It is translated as CASSSRNLREQYF.

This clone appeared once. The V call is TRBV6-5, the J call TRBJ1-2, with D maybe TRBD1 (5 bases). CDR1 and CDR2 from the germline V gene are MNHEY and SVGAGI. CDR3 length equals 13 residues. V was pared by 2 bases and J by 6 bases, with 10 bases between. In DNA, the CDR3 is TGTGCCAGCAGTTACCGACAGAAAGATGGCTACACCTTC. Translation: CASSYRQKDGYTF.

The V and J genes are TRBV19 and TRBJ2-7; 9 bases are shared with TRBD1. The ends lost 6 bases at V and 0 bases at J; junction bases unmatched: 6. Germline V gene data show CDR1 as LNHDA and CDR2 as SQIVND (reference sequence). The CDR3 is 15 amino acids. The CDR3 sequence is CASRHEGQGSYEQYF. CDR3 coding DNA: TGTGCCAGTAGGCACGAGGGACAGGGCTCCTACGAGCAGTACTTC.